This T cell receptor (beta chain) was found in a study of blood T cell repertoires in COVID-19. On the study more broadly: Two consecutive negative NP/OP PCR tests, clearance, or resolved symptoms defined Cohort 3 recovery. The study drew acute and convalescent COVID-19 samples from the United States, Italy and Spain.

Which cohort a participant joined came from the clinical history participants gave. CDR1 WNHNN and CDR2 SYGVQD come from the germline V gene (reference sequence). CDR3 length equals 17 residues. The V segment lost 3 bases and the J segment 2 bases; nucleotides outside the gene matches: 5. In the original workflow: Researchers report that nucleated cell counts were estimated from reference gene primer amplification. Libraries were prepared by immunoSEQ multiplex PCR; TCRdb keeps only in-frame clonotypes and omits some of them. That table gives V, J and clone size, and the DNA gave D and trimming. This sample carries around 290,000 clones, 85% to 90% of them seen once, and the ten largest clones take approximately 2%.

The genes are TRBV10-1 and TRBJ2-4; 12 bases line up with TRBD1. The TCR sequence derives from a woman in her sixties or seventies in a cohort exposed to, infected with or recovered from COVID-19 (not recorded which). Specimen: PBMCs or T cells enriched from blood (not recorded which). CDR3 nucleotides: TGCGCCAGCAGTGACGGGACAGGGGGCGCTTCCAAAAACATTCAGTACTTC. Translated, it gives CASSDGTGGASKNIQYF.